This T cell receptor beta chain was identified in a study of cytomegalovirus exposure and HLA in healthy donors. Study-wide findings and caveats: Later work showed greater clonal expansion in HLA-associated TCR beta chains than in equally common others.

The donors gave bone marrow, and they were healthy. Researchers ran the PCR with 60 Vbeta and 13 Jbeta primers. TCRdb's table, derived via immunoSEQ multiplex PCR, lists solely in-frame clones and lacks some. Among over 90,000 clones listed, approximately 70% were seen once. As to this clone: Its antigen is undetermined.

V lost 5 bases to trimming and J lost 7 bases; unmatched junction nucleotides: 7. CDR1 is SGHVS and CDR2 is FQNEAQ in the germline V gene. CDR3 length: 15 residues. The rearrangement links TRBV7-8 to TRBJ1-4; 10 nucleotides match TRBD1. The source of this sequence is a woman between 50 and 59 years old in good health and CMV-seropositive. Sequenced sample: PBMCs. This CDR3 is CASSPGQGVIEKLFF. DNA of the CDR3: TGTGCCAGCAGCCCCGGACAGGGGGTAATTGAAAAACTGTTTTTT.